A selection of T cell receptor beta chains follows, all from one sample in a study of early T cells in non-severe SARS-CoV-2 infection. TCRdb passed the 5' RACE reads through MiXCR, listing each CDR3 protein once. The table lists tens of thousands of distinct CDR3 sequences, about 9.4% of them singletons, with 4.5% in the top ten. Sample: whole blood. All receptors come from an adult who was a healthcare worker with PCR-confirmed SARS-CoV-2 infection or an uninfected control (not recorded which). Each CDR3 is given with its conserved first and last residue. The D gene is left open where the match is weak. Part of the rows lack a size; the others show once, few, many or a class for expanded clones.

D	V	J	size	CDR3	DNA
NA	TRBV21-1	TRBJ2-7	many	CASSYRDAYYEQYF	TGTGCCAGCAGCTACCGGGACGCCTACTACGAGCAGTACTTC
NA	TRBV5-5	TRBJ2-3	many	CASSPPTASGTDTQYF	TGTGCCAGCAGCCCCCCCACCGCTAGCGGCACAGATACGCAGTATTTT
NA	TRBV14	TRBJ2-3	few	CASSEVFGSTQYF	TGTGCCAGCAGCGAGGTTTTTGGTTCTACGCAGTATTTT
TRBD1	TRBV18	TRBJ2-1	NA	CASSPPGQGARNEQFF	TGTGCCAGCTCACCGCCGGGACAGGGGGCGCGCAATGAGCAGTTCTTC
TRBD2	TRBV20-1	TRBJ2-1	NA	CSATRTSGRGYNEQFF	TGCAGTGCTACCAGGACTAGCGGGAGAGGTTACAATGAGCAGTTCTTC
TRBD2	TRBV12-3/TRBV12-4	TRBJ2-1	few	CASSQAGGPHEQFF	TGTGCCAGCAGCCAAGCGGGGGGGCCACATGAGCAGTTCTTC
NA	TRBV27	TRBJ1-6	many	CASSSGLENSPLHF	TGTGCCAGCTCCTCGGGACTAGAGAATTCACCCCTCCACTTT
NA	TRBV10-1	TRBJ1-2	NA	CASSESADPSKHTF	TGCGCCAGCAGTGAGTCGGCTGACCCCTCTAAGCACACCTTC
NA	TRBV6-2/TRBV6-3	TRBJ2-1	few	CASSRPAFGHNEQFF	TGTGCCAGCAGTCGACCGGCCTTTGGCCACAATGAGCAGTTCTTC
NA	TRBV18	TRBJ2-1	NA	CASSVGESYNEQFF	TGTGCCAGCTCAGTCGGGGAGAGTTACAATGAGCAGTTCTTC
NA	TRBV12-3/TRBV12-4	TRBJ1-2	few	CASSISQDLGYTF	TGTGCCAGCAGTATTAGCCAAGATCTTGGCTACACCTTC
NA	TRBV30	TRBJ1-6	many	CAWQQVYNSPLHF	TGTGCCTGGCAGCAGGTGTATAATTCACCCCTCCACTTT
NA	TRBV6-6	TRBJ2-7	NA	CASSYSFWGNEQYF	TGTGCCAGCAGTTACTCGTTTTGGGGGAACGAGCAGTACTTC
TRBD2	TRBV9	TRBJ2-3	NA	CASRGPGLAGVDTQYF	TGTGCCAGCAGAGGACCGGGACTAGCGGGGGTAGATACGCAGTATTTT
TRBD1	TRBV28	TRBJ1-1	NA	CASSSAGQTDFEAFF	TGTGCCAGCAGTTCAGCGGGACAGACAGATTTTGAAGCTTTCTTT
NA	TRBV27	TRBJ2-7	many	CASSLLMAGAYEQYF	TGTGCCAGCAGTTTACTTATGGCAGGTGCCTACGAGCAGTACTTC
NA	TRBV18	TRBJ1-1	many	CASSQNRDRSFF	TGTGCCAGCTCACAGAACAGAGATAGGTCTTTCTTT
TRBD1	TRBV5-1	TRBJ2-7	few	CASSQRDSSYEQYF	TGCGCCAGCAGCCAAAGGGACAGCTCCTACGAGCAGTACTTC
TRBD1	TRBV5-8	TRBJ2-4	many	CASTPGQGAGANIQYF	TGTGCCAGCACGCCGGGACAGGGGGCTGGCGCAAACATTCAGTACTTC
NA	TRBV5-1	TRBJ1-1	few	CASSLGVRVNTEAFF	TGCGCCAGCAGCTTGGGGGTGCGGGTAAACACTGAAGCTTTCTTT
NA	TRBV20-1	TRBJ1-2	NA	CSALEGDYTF	TGCAGTGCTCTCGAGGGCGACTACACCTTC
TRBD2	TRBV20-1	TRBJ2-1	few	CSATLTSGARYEQFF	TGCAGTGCTACCTTAACTAGCGGTGCTCGGTATGAGCAGTTCTTC
NA	TRBV5-1	TRBJ1-4	NA	CASSLGANEKLFF	TGCGCCAGCAGCCTCGGCGCGAATGAAAAACTGTTTTTT
NA	TRBV29-1	TRBJ2-1	few	CSVGSQAPSYNEQFF	TGCAGCGTTGGTTCGCAGGCCCCCTCCTACAATGAGCAGTTCTTC
NA	TRBV29-1	TRBJ2-7	NA	CSLLDSESYEQYF	TGCAGCCTACTTGACTCGGAGTCCTACGAGCAGTACTTC
TRBD2	TRBV9	TRBJ2-1	NA	CASSARGSGYNEQFF	TGTGCCAGCAGCGCTCGAGGTAGCGGGTACAATGAGCAGTTCTTC
TRBD2	TRBV11-2	TRBJ2-3	NA	CASSPRLAGAVVSTDTQYF	TGTGCCAGCAGCCCGCGGCTAGCGGGGGCCGTCGTTAGCACAGATACGCAGTATTTT
NA	TRBV12-3/TRBV12-4	TRBJ1-4	many	CASSSPGGGREKLFF	TGTGCCAGCAGTTCCCCCGGGGGTGGGAGGGAAAAACTGTTTTTT
NA	TRBV29-1	TRBJ2-7	many	CSVAQAPGAYEQYF	TGCAGCGTGGCCCAGGCCCCGGGAGCCTACGAGCAGTACTTC
NA	TRBV7-6	TRBJ2-7	many	CASSSGPNYEQYF	TGTGCCAGCAGCTCAGGACCGAACTACGAGCAGTACTTC
NA	TRBV4-1	TRBJ2-2	NA	CASSQDLWPGELFF	TGCGCCAGCAGCCAAGACCTTTGGCCCGGGGAGCTGTTTTTT
NA	TRBV11-2	TRBJ2-3	NA	CASSLEKDTQYF	TGTGCCAGCAGCTTAGAGAAAGATACGCAGTATTTT
TRBD2	TRBV3-1	TRBJ2-7	NA	CASSQVGTGGLVEQYF	TGTGCCAGCAGCCAAGTGGGAACGGGAGGCTTAGTCGAGCAGTACTTC
NA	TRBV15	TRBJ1-5	few	CATSRDLFNQPQHF	TGTGCCACCAGCAGAGATTTGTTCAATCAGCCCCAGCATTTT